This is a list of T cell receptor beta chains from one sample in a study of blood T cell repertoires in COVID-19. Clones were read by immunoSEQ multiplex PCR, and TCRdb kept only the in-frame ones, dropping some. The table has hundreds of thousands of clones, 84% seen once; the top ten hold 6.8%. Sequencing used PBMCs or T cells enriched from blood (not recorded which). The receptor set was obtained from a woman aged 40 to 50 who had recovered from COVID-19. CDR3s include the opening cysteine and the closing phenylalanine or tryptophan. D genes are given only for firm matches. The size entry is marked missing in some rows and otherwise reads once, few, many or a size class.

J gene,clone size,D gene,V gene,CDR3 DNA,CDR3 protein
TRBJ2-6,NA,NA,TRBV7-2,TGTGCCAGCAGCCAGACGGGGATGACTGGGGCCAACGTCCTGACTTTC,CASSQTGMTGANVLTF
TRBJ2-1,NA,NA,TRBV11-2,TGTGCCAGCAGCTTAGATCTCTATGAGCAGTTCTTC,CASSLDLYEQFF
TRBJ1-1,medium-sized,NA,TRBV14,TGTGCCAGCAGCCAAGATGAGCGGGATTGGGTCACTGAAGCTTTCTTT,CASSQDERDWVTEAFF
TRBJ2-5,NA,NA,TRBV29-1,TGCAGCGTTGACTCCGGAGCCCAAGAGACCCAGTACTTC,CSVDSGAQETQYF
TRBJ1-5,NA,TRBD1,TRBV7-8,TGTGCCAGCAGCTCCGGCCCCCTCAGGGGGCGGTATCAGCCCCAGCATTTT,CASSSGPLRGRYQPQHF
TRBJ2-3,few,TRBD1,TRBV23-1,TGCGCCAGCAGTCCCACCGGGCCCTCCGGGACAGGGGGCACAGATACGCAGTATTTT,CASSPTGPSGTGGTDTQYF
TRBJ2-5,NA,TRBD1,TRBV14,TGTGCCAGCAGCTCACGACAGGGAGTATCGAAAGAGACCCAGTACTTC,CASSSRQGVSKETQYF
TRBJ1-2,many,NA,TRBV27,TGTGCCAGCAGTTTACAGGGTAACTATGGCTACACCTTC,CASSLQGNYGYTF
TRBJ2-3,NA,NA,TRBV9,TGTGCCAGCACCCGTGAAGGGACACCACATACGCAGTATTTT,CASTREGTPHTQYF
TRBJ1-2,NA,NA,TRBV9,TGTGCCAGCAGCCCCAACCCTGACAGAATTTATGGCTACACCTTC,CASSPNPDRIYGYTF
TRBJ2-7,NA,TRBD2,TRBV5-1,TGCGCCAGCAGCTTGGGGACTAGCGGGAGTGCATACGAGCAGTACTTC,CASSLGTSGSAYEQYF
TRBJ2-1,NA,TRBD2,TRBV9,TGTGCCAGCAGCGCCCGTAGCGGGAGAGTGGATGAGCAGTTCTTC,CASSARSGRVDEQFF
TRBJ1-6,NA,NA,TRBV10-3,TGTGCCATCAGTGATAACTATAATTCACCCCTCCACTTT,CAISDNYNSPLHF
TRBJ1-1,NA,TRBD1,TRBV6-5,TGTGCCAGCAGTCCACCGACAGGGAGGAACACTGAAGCTTTCTTT,CASSPPTGRNTEAFF
TRBJ2-1,NA,TRBD2,TRBV5-1,TGCGCCAGCAGCTCCCTAGCGGGACGGGGGGGTAATGAGCAGTTCTTC,CASSSLAGRGGNEQFF
TRBJ1-5,NA,TRBD1,TRBV7-9,TGTGCCAGCAGCCGGACAGGTCGGCAGCCCCAGCATTTT,CASSRTGRQPQHF
TRBJ1-6,NA,NA,TRBV5-1,TGCGCCAGCAGACCACAGGGAATGGATTCACCCCTCCACTTT,CASRPQGMDSPLHF
TRBJ1-5,NA,NA,TRBV11-2,TGTGCCAGCAGCTTTCAGGGTGGTAGCAATCAGCCCCAGCATTTT,CASSFQGGSNQPQHF
TRBJ1-2,NA,TRBD1,TRBV4-1,TGCGCCAGCAAGTCAGTGACAGGGGTAGGTGGCTACACCTTC,CASKSVTGVGGYTF
TRBJ2-3,NA,TRBD2,TRBV3-1/TRBV3-2,TGTGCCAGCAGCCAAGGGACTAGCGGGAGGACAGATACGCAGTATTTT,CASSQGTSGRTDTQYF
TRBJ2-6,once,NA,TRBV4-3,TGCGCCAGCAGCCAAGTTGTGGACAGCGCTATCTCTGGGGCCAACGTCCTGACTTTC,CASSQVVDSAISGANVLTF
TRBJ2-1,NA,TRBD2,TRBV27,TGTGCCAGCAGTCCCTCTAGCGGGTCCTACAATGAGCAGTTCTTC,CASSPSSGSYNEQFF
TRBJ2-5,NA,TRBD1,TRBV11-3,TGTGCCAGCAGCTTATACCGGGACAGGGATTTCGAGACCCAGTACTTC,CASSLYRDRDFETQYF
TRBJ1-3,NA,NA,TRBV21-1,TGTGCCAGCAGCGAACCGGCGACTGACCTCTCTGGAAACACCATATATTTT,CASSEPATDLSGNTIYF
TRBJ2-1,NA,NA,TRBV27,TGTGCCAGCCGGGACACGACGGGTTGGAGCAATGAGCAGTTCTTC,CASRDTTGWSNEQFF
TRBJ2-6,NA,NA,TRBV19,TGTGCCAGTAGCGGCAGACTTGACTCTGGGGCCAACGTCCTGACTTTC,CASSGRLDSGANVLTF
TRBJ1-6,NA,TRBD1,TRBV6-2/TRBV6-3,TGTGCCAGCAGTTTACACCCACTAGGGGCAGGGGGCCATAATTCACCCCTCCACTTT,CASSLHPLGAGGHNSPLHF
TRBJ2-7,few,NA,TRBV3-1/TRBV3-2,TGTGCCAGCAGCCCCCCGGGTAGACCGAACGAGCAGTACTTC,CASSPPGRPNEQYF
TRBJ2-7,few,NA,TRBV28,TGTGCCACCCTTGAAGGGGGGGTCGACTACGAGCAGTACTTC,CATLEGGVDYEQYF
TRBJ2-1,NA,NA,TRBV11-2,TGTGCCAGCAGCCCCCCCACGGCGGGATACTCCTACAATGAGCAGTTCTTC,CASSPPTAGYSYNEQFF
TRBJ2-5,once,TRBD2,TRBV7-3,TGTGCCAGCAGCGCGGGACTAGCGGGAGGGGAGACCCAGTACTTC,CASSAGLAGGETQYF
TRBJ2-5,once,NA,TRBV5-1,TGCGCCAGCAGCTTGGTTAGAGAGACCCAGTACTTC,CASSLVRETQYF
TRBJ1-4,few,TRBD1,TRBV19,TGTGCCAGTAGTGGACAGGGTAGGCCCAATGAAAAACTGTTTTTT,CASSGQGRPNEKLFF
TRBJ2-2,NA,NA,TRBV10-1,TGCGCCAGCAGTGAGTCGGACATTTTTACCCCGGGACATTCGAACACCGGGGAGCTGTTTTTT,CASSESDIFTPGHSNTGELFF
TRBJ2-7,NA,TRBD2,TRBV10-3,TGTGCCAGCGCCCGCGGGGGGGAGGGCCCTCGAGAGCAGTACTTC,CASARGGEGPREQYF
TRBJ1-5,few,NA,TRBV12-3/TRBV12-4,TGTGCCAGCAGTTTAAGGGGGCCCCAGCATTTT,CASSLRGPQHF
TRBJ1-2,NA,NA,TRBV19,TGTGCCAGCAACGGCTACAACAGGGAACATGGCTACACCTTC,CASNGYNREHGYTF
TRBJ2-1,once,TRBD2,TRBV4-2,TGTGCCAGCAGCTCTCTAGCGGGGTCCTACAATGAGCAGTTCTTC,CASSSLAGSYNEQFF
TRBJ1-1,NA,NA,TRBV28,TGTGCCAGCAGGCAGATGGACACTGAAGCTTTCTTT,CASRQMDTEAFF
TRBJ2-1,NA,TRBD2,TRBV3-1/TRBV3-2,TGTGCCAGCGGACGGACTAGCGGGTTAGATGAGCAGTTCTTC,CASGRTSGLDEQFF
TRBJ2-2,NA,NA,TRBV9,TGTGCCAGCAGTCCTCAAGGTAGACCGGGCACCGGGGAGCTGTTTTTT,CASSPQGRPGTGELFF
TRBJ2-1,few,TRBD2,TRBV6-5,TGTGCCAGCAGCCCCCTAGCGGGAGGTGAGAATGAGCAGTTCTTC,CASSPLAGGENEQFF
TRBJ2-1,NA,TRBD2,TRBV12-3/TRBV12-4,TGTGCCAGCGTTGGACTAGCGCTTAATGAGCAGTTCTTC,CASVGLALNEQFF
TRBJ2-5,NA,NA,TRBV5-5,TGTGCCAGCAGCTTGGCCAATCGGGGGGCCCTGGAGACCCAGTACTTC,CASSLANRGALETQYF
TRBJ2-1,once,TRBD2,TRBV7-9,TGTGCCAGCAGCCCAGGGGCGGGAGGCAATGAGCAGTTCTTC,CASSPGAGGNEQFF
TRBJ2-1,NA,NA,TRBV7-9,TGTGCCAGCAGATTCGAGACCTACAATGAGCAGTTCTTC,CASRFETYNEQFF
TRBJ2-5,NA,NA,TRBV5-1,TGCGCCAGCAGCTTGGCCGGACAGCTAGAAGAGACCCAGTACTTC,CASSLAGQLEETQYF